The entry below gives a single T cell receptor beta chain sequence along with its context. Its specificity is not known. Reverse transcribing all isolated RNA meant expressed TCRB transcripts were sequenced. TCRdb keeps only in-frame clones here, not all; method: immunoSEQ multiplex PCR. Of some 170,000 clones listed, over 55% were seen once; the top ten hold approximately 0.09%. This sample is drawn from a study of beta chain features in type 1 diabetes. Study at large: Healthy donors resembled patients in age, gender and cell yields.

Study outcomes and limitations: Patients with type 1 diabetes carried fewer insertions and had more deletions at their VDJ junctions. Among patients with Type 1 diabetes, TCRB CDR3s were moderately but significantly shorter in every one of the four CD4+ subsets. It was among patients, rather than healthy donors, that naive, central memory and Treg TCRB repertoires appeared more similar. Equally in patients and controls, shorter templates might have been favored by PCR.

The CDR3 has 16 amino acids. CDR1 and CDR2 (germline): SQVTM, ANQGSEA. V dropped 7 bases and J dropped 5; count of bases not matched to a gene: 15. The chain links TRBV29-1 to TRBJ2-5; 11 positions agree with TRBD2. The sample was naive CD4+ T cells from blood. The clonotype originates from a man aged 30 to 39 with type 1 diabetes. CDR3 in amino acids: CSAAQTSGDNSETQYF. In nucleotides, the CDR3 is TGCAGCGCCGCACAGACTAGCGGGGACAATAGCGAGACCCAGTACTTC. The full variable domain, rest sourced from reference TRBV29-1 and TRBJ2-5, is SAVISQKPSRDICQRGTSLTIQCQVDSQVTMMFWYRQQPGQSLTLIATANQGSEATYESGFVIDKFPISRPNLTFSTLTVSNMSPEDSSIYLCSAAQTSGDNSETQYFGPGTRLLVL.